The next 4 T cell receptor beta chains were all read from a single sample in a study of cytotoxic CD8 clonotypes in ibrutinib-treated CLL. Some clones are missing from TCRdb's copy, which holds only in-frame ones; the method was immunoSEQ multiplex PCR. The table has 150,000 or so clones, more than 80% seen once. Specimen: PBMCs, collected after 24 months of ibrutinib treatment. All receptors come from a human donor with chronic lymphocytic leukemia.

The gene calls are TRBV27 and TRBJ1-2; no clear D. The length of the CDR3 is 14 residues. Trimming pared 0 bases from V and 4 bases from J, leaving 9 bases between. Germline V CDR1 and CDR2: MNHEY, SMNVEV (reference sequence). CDR3 in amino acids: CASSLSGDSYGYTF. CDR3 nucleotide sequence: TGTGCCAGCAGTTTATCGGGCGACTCCTATGGCTACACCTTC.

The chain joins TRBV5-6 to TRBJ2-3; D uncertain. Germline-derived CDR1 and CDR2 are SGHDT and YYEEEE. The V and J ends lost 4 bases and 3 bases respectively, with 6 bases between them. This CDR3 is 12 amino acids long. The CDR3 loop reads CASSRNTDTQYF. The CDR3, as DNA: TGTGCCAGCAGCCGTAATACAGATACGCAGTATTTT.

The rearrangement links TRBV19 to TRBJ1-5; 8 nucleotides line up with TRBD1. After removal of 4 bases from V and 4 bases from J, the junction contained 9 bases not matched to a gene. CDR1 and CDR2 (germline): LNHDA, SQIVND (reference sequence). The CDR3 spans 16 residues. This CDR3 is CASSNPSRGRNQPQHF. For the CDR3, the DNA is TGTGCCAGTAGTAACCCGTCCAGGGGGCGGAATCAGCCCCAGCATTTT.

The V call is TRBV11-1, the J call TRBJ1-2; weak D call: TRBD1 (5 bases). CDR1 and CDR2 from the germline V gene are SGHAT and FQDESV (reference sequence). The CDR3 runs 16 residues. V gave up 6 bases and J gave up 4 bases, with 21 bases separating them. The CDR3 DNA reads as TGTGCCAGCAGTTCCACTCGGCAGGGATTGAGCTATGGCTACACCTTC. Translated, it gives CASSSTRQGLSYGYTF. Together with reference TRBV11-1 and TRBJ1-2, the CDR3 gives the full variable domain: EAEVAQSPRYKITEKSQAVAFWCDPISGHATLYWYRQILGQGPELLVQFQDESVVDDSQLPKDRFSAERLKGVDSTLKIQPAELGDSAMYLCASSSTRQGLSYGYTFGSGTRLTVV.